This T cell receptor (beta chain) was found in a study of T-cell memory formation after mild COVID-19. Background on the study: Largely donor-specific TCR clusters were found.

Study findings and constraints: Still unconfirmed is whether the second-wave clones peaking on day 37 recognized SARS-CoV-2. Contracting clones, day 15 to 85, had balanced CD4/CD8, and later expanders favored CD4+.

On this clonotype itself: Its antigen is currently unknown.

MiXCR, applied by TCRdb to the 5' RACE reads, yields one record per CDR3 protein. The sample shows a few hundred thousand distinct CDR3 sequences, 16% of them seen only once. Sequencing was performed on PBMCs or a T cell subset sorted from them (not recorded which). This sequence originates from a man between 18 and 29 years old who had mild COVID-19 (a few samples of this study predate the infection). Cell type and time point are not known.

CDR3 protein: CSVEGVGAVNEQFF. In DNA form, the CDR3 reads TGCAGCGTTGAAGGCGTGGGGGCCGTCAATGAGCAGTTCTTC. The chain employs TRBV29-1 and TRBJ2-1, with D possibly matching TRBD1 (6 bases). The CDR3 runs to 14 residues. V was clipped by 1 base and J by 6 bases, with 13 bases between them. CDR1 SQVTM and CDR2 ANQGSEA come from the germline V gene.